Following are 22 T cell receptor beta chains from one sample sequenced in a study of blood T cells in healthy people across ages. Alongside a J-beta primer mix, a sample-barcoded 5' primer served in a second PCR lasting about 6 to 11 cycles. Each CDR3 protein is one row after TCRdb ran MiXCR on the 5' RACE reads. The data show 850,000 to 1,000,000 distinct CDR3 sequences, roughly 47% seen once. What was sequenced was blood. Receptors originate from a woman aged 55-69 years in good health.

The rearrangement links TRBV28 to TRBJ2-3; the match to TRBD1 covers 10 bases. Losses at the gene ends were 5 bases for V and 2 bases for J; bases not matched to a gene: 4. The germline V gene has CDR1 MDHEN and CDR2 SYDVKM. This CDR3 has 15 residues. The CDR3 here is CASSGTGVFTDTQYF. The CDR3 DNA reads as TGTGCCAGCAGTGGGACAGGGGTTTTCACAGATACGCAGTATTTT.

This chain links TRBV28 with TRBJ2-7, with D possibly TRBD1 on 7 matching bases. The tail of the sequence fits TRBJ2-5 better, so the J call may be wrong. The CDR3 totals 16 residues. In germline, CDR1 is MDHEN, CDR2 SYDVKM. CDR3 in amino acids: CASSFWNRGLVQTQYF. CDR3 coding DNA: TGTGCCAGCAGTTTTTGGAACAGGGGACTTGTTCAGACCCAGTACTTC.

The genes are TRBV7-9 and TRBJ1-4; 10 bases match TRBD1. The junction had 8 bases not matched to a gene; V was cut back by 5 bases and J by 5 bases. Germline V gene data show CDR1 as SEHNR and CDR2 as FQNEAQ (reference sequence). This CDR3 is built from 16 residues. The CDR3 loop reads CASSIRGTGANEKLFF. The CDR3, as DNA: TGTGCCAGCAGCATCAGAGGGACAGGGGCGAATGAAAAACTGTTTTTT.

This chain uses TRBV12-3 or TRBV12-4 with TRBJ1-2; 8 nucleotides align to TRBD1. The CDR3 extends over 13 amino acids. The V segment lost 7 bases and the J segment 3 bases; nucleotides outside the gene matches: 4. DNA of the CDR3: TGTGCCAGCACCTCGGACAGGGACTATGGCTACACCTTC. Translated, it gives CASTSDRDYGYTF.

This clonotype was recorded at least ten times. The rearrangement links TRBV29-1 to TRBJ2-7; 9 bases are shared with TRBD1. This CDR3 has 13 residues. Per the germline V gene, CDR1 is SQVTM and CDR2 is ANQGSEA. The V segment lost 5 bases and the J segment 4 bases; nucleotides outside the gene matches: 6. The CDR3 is CSVSRTGVYEQYF. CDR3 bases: TGCAGCGTTTCCCGGACAGGGGTTTACGAGCAGTACTTC.

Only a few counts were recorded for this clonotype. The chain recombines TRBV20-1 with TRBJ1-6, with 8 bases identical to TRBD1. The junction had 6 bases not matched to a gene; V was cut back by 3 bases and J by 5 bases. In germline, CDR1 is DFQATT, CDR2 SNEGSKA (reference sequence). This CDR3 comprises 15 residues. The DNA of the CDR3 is TGCAGTGCTAGGGGGGGACAGGAAAATAATTCACCCCTCCACTTT. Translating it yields CSARGGQENNSPLHF.

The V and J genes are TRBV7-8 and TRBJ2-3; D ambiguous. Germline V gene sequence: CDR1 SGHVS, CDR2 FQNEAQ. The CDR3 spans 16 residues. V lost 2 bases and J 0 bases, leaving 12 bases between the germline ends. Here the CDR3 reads CASSLRRRLSTDTQYF. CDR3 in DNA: TGTGCCAGCAGCTTAAGGCGGCGGCTCAGCACAGATACGCAGTATTTT.

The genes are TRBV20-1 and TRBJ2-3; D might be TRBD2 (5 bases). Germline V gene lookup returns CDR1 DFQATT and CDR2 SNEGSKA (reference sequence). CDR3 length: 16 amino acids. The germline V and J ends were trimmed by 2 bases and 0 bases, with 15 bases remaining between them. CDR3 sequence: CSARPRTRRSTDTQYF. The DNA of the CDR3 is TGCAGTGCTAGACCTCGAACTAGGAGAAGCACAGATACGCAGTATTTT.

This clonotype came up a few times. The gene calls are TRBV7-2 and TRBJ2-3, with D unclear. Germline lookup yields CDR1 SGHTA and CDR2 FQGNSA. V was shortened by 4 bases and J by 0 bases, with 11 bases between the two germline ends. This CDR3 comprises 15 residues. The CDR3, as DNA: TGTGCCAGCAGCTCTCCGACTGCGAGCACAGATACGCAGTATTTT. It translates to CASSSPTASTDTQYF.

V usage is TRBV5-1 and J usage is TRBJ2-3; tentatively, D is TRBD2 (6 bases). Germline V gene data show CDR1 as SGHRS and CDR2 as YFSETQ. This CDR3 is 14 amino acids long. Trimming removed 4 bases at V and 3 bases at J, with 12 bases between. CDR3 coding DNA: TGCGCCAGCAGCACGGCGGGGACTACAGATACGCAGTATTTT. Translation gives CASSTAGTTDTQYF.

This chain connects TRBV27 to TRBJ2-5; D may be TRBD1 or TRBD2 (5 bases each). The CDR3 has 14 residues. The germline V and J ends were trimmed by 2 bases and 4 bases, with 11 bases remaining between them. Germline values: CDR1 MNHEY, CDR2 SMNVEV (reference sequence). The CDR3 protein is CASSLLPGRETQYF. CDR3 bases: TGTGCCAGCAGTTTACTCCCAGGGAGAGAGACCCAGTACTTC.

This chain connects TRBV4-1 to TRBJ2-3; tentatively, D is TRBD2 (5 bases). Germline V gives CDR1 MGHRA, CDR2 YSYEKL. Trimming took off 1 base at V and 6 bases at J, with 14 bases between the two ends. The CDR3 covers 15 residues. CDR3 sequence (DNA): TGCGCCAGCAGCCAAGTCCCCACGGGGTCCGATACGCAGTATTTT. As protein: CASSQVPTGSDTQYF.

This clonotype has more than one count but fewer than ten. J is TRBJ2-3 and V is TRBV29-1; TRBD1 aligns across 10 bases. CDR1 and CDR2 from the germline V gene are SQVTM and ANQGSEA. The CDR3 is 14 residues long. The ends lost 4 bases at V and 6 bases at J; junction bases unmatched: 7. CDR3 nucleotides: TGCAGCGTTGCCCTCGACAGGGGGCGGGATACGCAGTATTTT. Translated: CSVALDRGRDTQYF.

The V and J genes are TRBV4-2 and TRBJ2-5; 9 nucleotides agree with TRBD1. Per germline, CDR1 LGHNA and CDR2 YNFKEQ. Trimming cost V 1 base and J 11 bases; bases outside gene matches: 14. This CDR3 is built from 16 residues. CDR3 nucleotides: TGTGCCAGCAGCCAAGTTTCGGGACAGGGTTTCAATGAGCAGTACTTC. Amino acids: CASSQVSGQGFNEQYF.

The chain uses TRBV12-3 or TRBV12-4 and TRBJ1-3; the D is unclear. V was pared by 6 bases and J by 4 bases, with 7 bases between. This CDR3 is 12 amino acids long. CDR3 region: CASSLLGNTIYF. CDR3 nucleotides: TGTGCCAGCAGCCTTTTAGGAAACACCATATATTTT.

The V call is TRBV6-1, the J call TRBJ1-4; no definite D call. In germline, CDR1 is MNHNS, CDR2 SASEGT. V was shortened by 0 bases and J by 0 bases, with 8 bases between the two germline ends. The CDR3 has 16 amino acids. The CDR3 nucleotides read TGTGCCAGCAGTGAAGCGTACCTTGCAACTAATGAAAAACTGTTTTTT. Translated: CASSEAYLATNEKLFF.

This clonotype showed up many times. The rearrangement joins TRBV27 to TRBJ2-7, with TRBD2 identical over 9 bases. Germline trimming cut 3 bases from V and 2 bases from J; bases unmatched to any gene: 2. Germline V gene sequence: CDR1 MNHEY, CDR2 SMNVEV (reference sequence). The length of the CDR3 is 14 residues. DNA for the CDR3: TGTGCCAGCAGTTTGCGGGAGGGCCCCTACGAGCAGTACTTC. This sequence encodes CASSLREGPYEQYF.

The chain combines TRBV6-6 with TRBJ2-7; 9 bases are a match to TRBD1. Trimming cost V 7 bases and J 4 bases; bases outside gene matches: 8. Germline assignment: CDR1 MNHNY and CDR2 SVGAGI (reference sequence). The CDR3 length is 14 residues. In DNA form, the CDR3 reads TGTGCCAGCAATTTACAGGGGGCACGTTACGAGCAGTACTTC. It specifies CASNLQGARYEQYF.

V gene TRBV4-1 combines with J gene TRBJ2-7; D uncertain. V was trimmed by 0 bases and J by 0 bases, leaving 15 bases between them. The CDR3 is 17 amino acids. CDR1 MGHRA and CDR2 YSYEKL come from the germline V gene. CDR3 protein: CASSQDNGLSSSYEQYF. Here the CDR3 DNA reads TGCGCCAGCAGCCAAGATAATGGTCTATCGAGCTCCTACGAGCAGTACTTC.

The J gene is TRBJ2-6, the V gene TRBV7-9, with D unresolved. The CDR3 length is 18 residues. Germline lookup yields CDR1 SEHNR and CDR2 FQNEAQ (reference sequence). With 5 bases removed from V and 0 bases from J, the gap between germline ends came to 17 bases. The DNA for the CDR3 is TGTGCCAGCAGCATGGCTAGTCCCTGCCCCTCTGGGGCCAACGTCCTGACTTTC. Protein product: CASSMASPCPSGANVLTF.

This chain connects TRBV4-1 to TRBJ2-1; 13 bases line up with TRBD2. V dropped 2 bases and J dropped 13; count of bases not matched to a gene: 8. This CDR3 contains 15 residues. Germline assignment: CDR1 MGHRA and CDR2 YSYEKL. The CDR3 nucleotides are TGCGCCAGCAGCCAACCGACTAGCGGGAGGTTGGAACAGTTCTTC. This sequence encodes CASSQPTSGRLEQFF.

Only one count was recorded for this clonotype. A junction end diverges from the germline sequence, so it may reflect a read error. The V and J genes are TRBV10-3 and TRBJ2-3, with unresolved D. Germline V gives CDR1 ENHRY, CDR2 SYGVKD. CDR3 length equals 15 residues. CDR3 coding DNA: TGTGCCACCAGTGTTGGGCAGCACGGAGCAGATACGCAGTATTTT. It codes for CATSVGQHGADTQYF.